These 2 T cell receptor beta chains were all obtained from the same sample, sequenced in a study of shared clonotypes between healthy human individuals. TCRdb keeps only in-frame clones here, not all; method: immunoSEQ multiplex PCR. The sample carries about 820,000 clones, nearly 95% recorded once. The naive CD8 fraction comprised CD45RO-negative cells positively selected for CCR7 and excluded terminally differentiated effector memory CD45RA+ cells. Sequenced: naive CD8+ T cells sorted from blood. The receptors come from a man aged 30 to 45 in good health.

The CDR3 region has the DNA TGTGCCAGCAGCCCCGGGACAGTCACTGGGCCGTTACTAGCGGGAGAGTACAATGAGCAGTTCTTC. Protein sequence: CASSPGTVTGPLLAGEYNEQFF. V is TRBV7-3 and J is TRBJ2-1; 11 bases agree with TRBD2. Germline CDR1 is SGHTA and CDR2 is FQGTGA. V trimming: 5 bases; J trimming: 4 bases; junction bases outside the gene matches: 25. The CDR3 length is 22 residues. Looking up the rest from reference TRBV7-3 and TRBJ2-1 gives the full variable domain: GAGVSQTPSNKVTEKGKYVELRCDPISGHTALYWYRQSLGQGPEFLIYFQGTGAADDSGLPNDRFFAVRPEGSVSTLKIQRTERGDSAVYLCASSPGTVTGPLLAGEYNEQFFGPGTRLTVL.

This rearrangement joins TRBV15 to TRBJ2-7; TRBD2 matches 7 bases. Germline CDR1 and CDR2: LNHNV and YYDKDF (reference sequence). The CDR3 has 15 residues. Trimming took 3 bases from V and 4 from J; bases not matched to a gene: 9. The CDR3 sequence: CATSSRTGGKYEQYF. The CDR3 nucleotides are TGTGCCACCAGCAGCAGAACGGGGGGAAAATACGAGCAGTACTTC.